The next 27 T cell receptor beta chains were all read from a single sample in a study of tissue T cells after allogeneic stem cell transplantation. Produced via immunoSEQ multiplex PCR; TCRdb's table is partial and in-frame only. Of tens of thousands of clones in the sample, roughly 92% were seen once. The sequences come from blood, collected before transplantation. These receptors were obtained from a woman aged 35 to 75 who later had graft-versus-host disease after an allogeneic stem cell transplant.

This CDR3 is CASSIAGGGSAQPQHF. CDR3 sequence (DNA): TGTGCCAGTAGTATAGCAGGGGGGGGGTCGGCTCAGCCCCAGCATTTT. The V gene is TRBV19, the J gene TRBJ1-5; 7 bases line up with TRBD1. V lost 1 base, J lost 6 bases, and 9 bases stayed unmatched. CDR1 is LNHDA and CDR2 is SQIVND in the germline V gene (reference sequence). The CDR3 sequence is 16 residues long. Full variable domain (rest looked up from reference TRBV19 and TRBJ1-5): DGGITQSPKYLFRKEGQNVTLSCEQNLNHDAMYWYRQDPGQGLRLIYYSQIVNDFQKGDIAEGYSVSREKKESFPLTVTSAQKNPTAFYLCASSIAGGGSAQPQHFGDGTRLSIL.

This chain joins TRBV7-2 and TRBJ1-1, with 7 bases aligning to TRBD1. The CDR3 consists of 13 residues. The V segment lost 4 bases and the J segment 8 bases; nucleotides outside the gene matches: 7. Germline V gene sequence: CDR1 SGHTA, CDR2 FQGNSA. CDR3 sequence (DNA): TGTGCCAGCAGCTCGGGGCCGGGACAGGAAGCTTTCTTT. It translates to CASSSGPGQEAFF.

The genes are TRBV6-5 and TRBJ1-2; unclear D gene. Trimming pared 0 bases from V and 7 bases from J, leaving 12 bases between. The CDR3 runs 14 residues. The germline gives CDR1 MNHEY, CDR2 SVGAGI. This CDR3 is CASSYSRSLGGYTF. For the CDR3, the DNA is TGTGCCAGCAGTTACTCAAGGTCTTTGGGTGGCTACACCTTC.

The V and J genes are TRBV28 and TRBJ2-4; D perhaps matches TRBD2 (5 bases). This CDR3 contains 15 residues. The germline V gene has CDR1 MDHEN and CDR2 SYDVKM. The germline V and J ends were trimmed by 2 bases and 2 bases, with 10 bases remaining between them. The CDR3: CASSLAGGTKNIQYF. The CDR3 DNA follows: TGTGCCAGCAGTTTAGCGGGTGGGACCAAAAACATTCAGTACTTC.

The J gene is TRBJ2-5, the V gene TRBV4-3; D perhaps matches TRBD2 (5 bases). This CDR3 spans 15 amino acids. The germline gives CDR1 LGHNA, CDR2 YSLEER. V gave up 3 bases and J gave up 0 bases, with 11 bases separating them. The CDR3 sequence: CASSQAWEYQETQYF. The CDR3 DNA reads TGCGCCAGCAGCCAGGCTTGGGAGTACCAAGAGACCCAGTACTTC.

The chain is built from TRBV7-8 and TRBJ1-3, with D hard to call. Germline V gene lookup returns CDR1 SGHVS and CDR2 FQNEAQ. Trimming took 0 bases from V and 4 from J, leaving 19 bases between them. This CDR3 region has 18 residues. The CDR3 bases are TGTGCCAGCAGCTTAGCTTCTTTGGCGGGGAGGTGGGGAAACACCATATATTTT. This translates into CASSLASLAGRWGNTIYF.

The genes are TRBV18 and TRBJ2-3, with 10 bases that match TRBD2. Per germline, CDR1 KGHSH and CDR2 LQKENI. CDR3 length: 18 residues. Trimming took 2 bases from V and 7 from J; bases not matched to a gene: 15. This CDR3 reads CASSPIGRASGSMNTQYF. The CDR3 DNA is TGTGCCAGCTCACCAATTGGCCGGGCTAGCGGGAGTATGAATACGCAGTATTTT.

This sequence joins TRBV7-2 and TRBJ2-2; 7 bases are a match to TRBD1. The CDR3 spans 15 residues. Germline-derived CDR1 and CDR2 are SGHTA and FQGNSA. V lost 6 bases, J lost 7 bases, and 11 bases stayed unmatched. The DNA for the CDR3 is TGTGCCAGCAGTCCCACGAAAGGGGGCCACGGGGAGCTGTTTTTT. Amino acids: CASSPTKGGHGELFF.

The rearrangement joins TRBV13 to TRBJ2-7, with D maybe TRBD1 (6 bases). Germline V gene data show CDR1 as PRHDT and CDR2 as FYEKMQ (reference sequence). Trimming took off 1 base at V and 1 base at J, with 17 bases between the two ends. The CDR3 has 17 residues. CDR3 region: CASSLENTGLRSYEQYF. CDR3 bases: TGTGCCAGCAGCTTAGAAAATACAGGGTTGAGGTCCTACGAGCAGTACTTC.

CDR3 residues: CASSLDRSYGYTF. The CDR3 DNA is TGTGCCAGCAGCCTGGACAGGAGCTATGGCTACACCTTC. V gene TRBV7-8 combines with J gene TRBJ1-2; 7 bases are shared with TRBD1. After removal of 5 bases from V and 4 bases from J, the junction contained 4 bases not matched to a gene. CDR3 size: 13 residues. Germline lookup yields CDR1 SGHVS and CDR2 FQNEAQ. Using reference TRBV7-8 and TRBJ1-2 for the parts outside the CDR3, the full variable domain is GAGVSQSPRYKVAKRGQDVALRCDPISGHVSLFWYQQALGQGPEFLTYFQNEAQLDKSGLPSDRFFAERPEGSVSTLKIQRTQQEDSAVYLCASSLDRSYGYTFGSGTRLTVV.

This clone was seen a single time. The chain has TRBV7-6 and TRBJ2-3; D might be TRBD2 (5 bases). Trimming removed 4 bases at V and 2 bases at J, with 7 bases between. The germline gives CDR1 SGHVS, CDR2 FNYEAQ. CDR3 size: 13 residues. This chain's CDR3 is CASSSDYTDTQYF. The DNA of the CDR3 is TGTGCCAGCAGCTCTGACTACACAGATACGCAGTATTTT.

This clone has only one observation. The rearrangement links TRBV3-1 (or the pseudogene TRBV3-2) to TRBJ1-2, with 8 bases identical to TRBD1. Trimming cost V 1 base and J 7 bases; bases outside gene matches: 8. CDR1 LGHDT and CDR2 YNNKEL come from the germline V gene (reference sequence). The CDR3 sequence is 15 residues long. In nucleotides, the CDR3 is TGTGCCAGCAGCCAAGGGCCAGGGGGCTCTAGTGGCTACACCTTC. Translation: CASSQGPGGSSGYTF.

The V call is TRBV7-2, the J call TRBJ2-7; TRBD2 matches at 8 bases. This CDR3 has 13 amino acids. Trimming cost V 5 bases and J 6 bases; bases outside gene matches: 6. Germline-derived CDR1 and CDR2 are SGHTA and FQGNSA. DNA for the CDR3: TGTGCCAGCAGCACTGGACTAGCTGGCGAGCAGTACTTC. Protein: CASSTGLAGEQYF.

The chain links TRBV6-5 to TRBJ1-1; unclear D gene. Germline CDR1 is MNHEY and CDR2 is SVGAGI. The CDR3 has 16 residues. Between the trimmed V and J ends, which lost 2 bases and 2 bases, there was a span of 15 bases. The CDR3 loop is CASSYKAALGNTEAFF. The CDR3 DNA follows: TGTGCCAGCAGTTACAAGGCCGCCTTGGGTAACACTGAAGCTTTCTTT.

This chain connects TRBV30 to TRBJ2-1; TRBD1 aligns across 8 bases. The germline V gene has CDR1 GTSNPN and CDR2 SVGIG (reference sequence). V lost 5 bases, J lost 5 bases, and 8 bases stayed unmatched. The CDR3 has 14 residues. CDR3 in amino acids: CAWFAGTGHNEQFF. In nucleotides, the CDR3 is TGTGCCTGGTTTGCCGGGACAGGCCACAATGAGCAGTTCTTC.

V gene TRBV9 combines with J gene TRBJ2-3; D remains ambiguous. Looked up from germline, CDR1 is SGDLS and CDR2 is YYNGEE. Deletions cut 0 bases from V and 4 bases from J, with 9 bases between. This CDR3 has 14 amino acids. CDR3 sequence reads: CASSVGGRSDTQYF. As DNA, the CDR3 is TGTGCCAGCAGCGTAGGAGGCAGATCAGATACGCAGTATTTT.

The chain employs TRBV24-1 and TRBJ2-1; no firm D call. CDR1 is KGHDR, CDR2 SFDVKD, per germline. The CDR3 length is 16 residues. Deletions cut 2 bases from V and 3 bases from J, with 13 bases between. CDR3 sequence (DNA): TGTGCCACCAGTGATTCCCGGGCGGATAACTACAATGAGCAGTTCTTC. This gives the protein CATSDSRADNYNEQFF.

The V call is TRBV7-2, the J call TRBJ2-7, with TRBD2 matching 9 bases. The CDR3 is made up of 14 amino acids. V gave up 5 bases and J gave up 6 bases; unmatched junction bases: 8. Germline loops: CDR1 SGHTA, CDR2 FQGNSA. The chain's CDR3 is CASSLGGGRGEQYF. CDR3 bases: TGTGCCAGCAGCCTCGGGGGCGGGAGGGGCGAGCAGTACTTC.

This clone was counted a single time. CDR3 sequence: CASAAGTANTGELFF. The CDR3 DNA sequence: TGTGCCAGCGCCGCCGGGACAGCTAACACCGGGGAGCTGTTTTTT. V gene TRBV27 combines with J gene TRBJ2-2, with 7 nucleotides matching TRBD1. The germline gives CDR1 MNHEY, CDR2 SMNVEV (reference sequence). Trimming removed 8 bases from V and 2 bases from J; junction bases left unmatched: 8. The length of the CDR3 is 15 residues.

This clone was detected once. V usage is TRBV6-4 and J usage is TRBJ1-4; D remains unclear. The V gene's germline CDR1 is MRHNA and CDR2 SNTAGT. Trimming removed 4 bases at V and 0 bases at J, with 15 bases between. This CDR3 spans 17 amino acids. CDR3 sequence (DNA): TGTGCCAGCAGTGGGCCAAGAGGAGTTGCAACTAATGAAAAACTGTTTTTT. Its translation is CASSGPRGVATNEKLFF.

This chain uses TRBV18 with TRBJ1-5; D uncertain. In germline, CDR1 is KGHSH, CDR2 LQKENI. Trimming removed 2 bases from V and 4 bases from J, with 3 bases in between. The CDR3 spans 12 residues. This CDR3 reads CASSPSNQPQHF. CDR3 coding DNA: TGTGCCAGCTCACCATCTAATCAGCCCCAGCATTTT.

This clone was detected only once. The V and J genes are TRBV27 and TRBJ2-7; D gene uncertain. V lost 5 bases and J 5 bases, leaving 19 bases between the germline ends. The CDR3 contains 15 residues. Germline assignment: CDR1 MNHEY and CDR2 SMNVEV (reference sequence). The CDR3 is CASSLRAPGTNEQYF. For the CDR3, the DNA is TGTGCCAGCAGTCTCCGGGCACCCGGTACTAACGAGCAGTACTTC.

The chain carries TRBV19 and TRBJ1-3, with TRBD1 identical over 7 bases. The ends lost 5 bases at V and 2 bases at J; junction bases unmatched: 12. Per the germline V gene, CDR1 is LNHDA and CDR2 is SQIVND (reference sequence). The CDR3 sequence is 17 residues long. CDR3 DNA sequence: TGTGCCAGTAGTCAACTAAACAGGGGTGAGGCTGGAAACACCATATATTTT. It is translated as CASSQLNRGEAGNTIYF.

The chain recombines TRBV28 with TRBJ1-5, with 12 nucleotides matching TRBD1. The CDR3 runs 15 residues. Germline CDR1 and CDR2: MDHEN and SYDVKM. The V gene end was trimmed by 5 bases and the J gene end by 9 bases; junction bases not matched to a gene: 8. CDR3 residues: CASSDTGTGGRPQHF. The CDR3 DNA is TGTGCCAGCAGTGATACCGGGACAGGGGGCCGGCCCCAGCATTTT. Together with reference TRBV28 and TRBJ1-5, the CDR3 gives the full variable domain: DVKVTQSSRYLVKRTGEKVFLECVQDMDHENMFWYRQDPGLGLRLIYFSYDVKMKEKGDIPEGYSVSREKKERFSLILESASTNQTSMYLCASSDTGTGGRPQHFGDGTRLSIL.

V is TRBV7-9 and J is TRBJ1-4, with unresolved D. Germline loops: CDR1 SEHNR, CDR2 FQNEAQ (reference sequence). The CDR3 has 12 amino acids. The V gene lost 5 bases and the J gene lost 5 bases, with 6 bases spanning the gap. The CDR3 spells CASSPTNEKLFF. Here the CDR3 DNA reads TGTGCCAGCAGCCCTACAAATGAAAAACTGTTTTTT.

V is TRBV28 and J is TRBJ1-1, with D unclear. This CDR3 has 15 residues. With 5 bases removed from V and 0 bases from J, the gap between germline ends came to 13 bases. Germline assignment: CDR1 MDHEN and CDR2 SYDVKM. CDR3 DNA sequence: TGTGCCAGCAGTCTTCCCCAACCTATGAACACTGAAGCTTTCTTT. Translated: CASSLPQPMNTEAFF.

The chain carries TRBV6-2 or TRBV6-3 and TRBJ2-7; 8 bases line up with TRBD1. This CDR3 has 14 residues. Germline CDR1 is MNHEY and CDR2 is SVGEGT. Losses at the gene ends were 4 bases for V and 4 bases for J; bases not matched to a gene: 6. DNA for the CDR3: TGTGCCAGCAGTTTCCCGGACAGGGATTACGAGCAGTACTTC. This translates into CASSFPDRDYEQYF.